This entry concerns a single T cell receptor beta chain. There were TCR beta CDR3 regions amplified from RNA transcripts. RT-PCR in the first round (using the HTBI primer set) targeted the TCR CDR3. TCRdb reanalysed the multiplex PCR reads using MiXCR and keeps one entry per CDR3 protein. The profile shows some 570,000 distinct CDR3 sequences, 15% to 20% of them singletons. This record belongs to a study of T cells in Graves' hyperthyroidism and ophthalmopathy. Germline V gene data show CDR1 as LGHNA and CDR2 as YNFKEQ. Trimming took 4 bases from V and 0 from J; bases not matched to a gene: 6. This CDR3 is built from 16 residues.

This chain links TRBV4-2 with TRBJ2-1, with 7 nucleotides matching TRBD2. The sample consisted of blood. This receptor was taken from a young woman with Graves' ophthalmopathy. The CDR3 loop is CASSLGGVSSYNEQFF. DNA for the CDR3: TGTGCCAGCAGCCTGGGAGGGGTAAGCTCCTACAATGAGCAGTTCTTC.